The 5 T cell receptor beta chains reported below all come from one sample, sequenced in a study of Ad26.COV2.S vaccination and SARS-CoV-2 variants. Profiling relied on immunoSEQ multiplex PCR, and the TCRdb table lists in-frame clones only, not all of them. The table shows roughly 420,000 clones, with roughly 87% occurring only once. Noted treatment: some 20 received Ad26.COV2.S at low or high dose, single or two shots; about 5 received placebo; per-sample allocation not given. Sample collection was performed on day 63 after the first vaccine or placebo injection. Sequenced here: peripheral blood, sampled in a trial of Ad26.COV2.S vaccine versus placebo. Receptor source: a person aged 18-60 years who received the Ad26.COV2.S COVID-19 vaccine or a placebo.

This clone was detected only once. This chain uses TRBV18 with TRBJ1-2; TRBD1 matches at 9 bases. Losses at the gene ends were 2 bases for V and 6 bases for J; bases not matched to a gene: 4. This CDR3 is built from 14 residues. The V gene's germline CDR1 is KGHSH and CDR2 LQKENI. The CDR3 sequence: CASSPGTGMDGYTF. The DNA for the CDR3 is TGTGCCAGCTCACCAGGGACAGGGATGGATGGCTACACCTTC.

This clone was seen a handful of times. This chain links TRBV18 with TRBJ2-5; D gene unclear. The ends were cut back, 4 bases at V and 0 bases at J, with 0 bases in the middle. The CDR3 runs to 11 residues. The germline V gene has CDR1 KGHSH and CDR2 LQKENI. As DNA, the CDR3 is TGTGCCAGCTCACACCAAGAGACCCAGTACTTC. Amino acid sequence: CASSHQETQYF.

The chain combines TRBV4-3 with TRBJ2-1; weak D call: TRBD2 (6 bases). Trimming removed 0 bases at V and 10 bases at J, with 10 bases between. This CDR3 is built from 13 residues. CDR1 and CDR2 (germline): LGHNA, YSLEER. CDR3 DNA sequence: TGCGCCAGCAGCCAAGATTGGAGGGGCGAGCAGTTCTTC. The encoded protein is CASSQDWRGEQFF.

The gene calls are TRBV18 and TRBJ1-3; D is ambiguous. Trimming removed 3 bases at V and 4 bases at J, with 7 bases between. This CDR3 has 13 amino acids. Germline assignment: CDR1 KGHSH and CDR2 LQKENI. CDR3 protein: CASSPLVGNTIYF. CDR3 nucleotide sequence: TGTGCCAGCTCACCGCTGGTCGGAAACACCATATATTTT.

This clone has only a few counts. The chain joins TRBV5-5 to TRBJ2-7; possible D gene TRBD1, 5 bases. Germline CDR1 reads SGHKS; CDR2 reads YYEKEE (reference sequence). With 3 bases removed from V and 2 bases from J, the gap between germline ends came to 15 bases. The CDR3 covers 15 residues. The CDR3 region has the DNA TGTGCCAGCAGCTCTACAGGAGCCGTCGCCTACGAGCAGTACGTC. Amino acid sequence: CASSSTGAVAYEQYV.